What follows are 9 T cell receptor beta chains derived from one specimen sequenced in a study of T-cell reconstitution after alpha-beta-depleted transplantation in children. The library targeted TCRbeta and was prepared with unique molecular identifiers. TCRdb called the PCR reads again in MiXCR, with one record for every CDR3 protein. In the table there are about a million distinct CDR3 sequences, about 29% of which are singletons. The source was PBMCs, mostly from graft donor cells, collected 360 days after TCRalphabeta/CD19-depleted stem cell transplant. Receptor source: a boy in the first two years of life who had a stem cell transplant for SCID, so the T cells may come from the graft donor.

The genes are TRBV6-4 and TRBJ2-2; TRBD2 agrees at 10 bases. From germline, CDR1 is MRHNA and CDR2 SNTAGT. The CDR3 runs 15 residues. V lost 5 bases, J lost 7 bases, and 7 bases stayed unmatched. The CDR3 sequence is CASSQQGLANGELFF. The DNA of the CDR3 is TGTGCCAGCAGTCAGCAGGGACTAGCGAACGGGGAGCTGTTTTTT.

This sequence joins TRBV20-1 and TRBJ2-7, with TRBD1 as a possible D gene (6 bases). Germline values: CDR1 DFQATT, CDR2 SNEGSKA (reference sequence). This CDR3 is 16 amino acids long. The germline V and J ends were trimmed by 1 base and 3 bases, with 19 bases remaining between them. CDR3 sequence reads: CSARVIRWDTDYEQYF. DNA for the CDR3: TGCAGTGCTAGAGTTATACGGTGGGACACAGACTACGAGCAGTACTTC.

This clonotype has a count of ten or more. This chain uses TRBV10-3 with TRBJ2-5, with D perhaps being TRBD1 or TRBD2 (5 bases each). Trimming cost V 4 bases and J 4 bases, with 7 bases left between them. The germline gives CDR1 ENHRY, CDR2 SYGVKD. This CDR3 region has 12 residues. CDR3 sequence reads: CAISGGVETQYF. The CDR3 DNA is TGTGCCATCAGTGGAGGGGTAGAGACCCAGTACTTC.

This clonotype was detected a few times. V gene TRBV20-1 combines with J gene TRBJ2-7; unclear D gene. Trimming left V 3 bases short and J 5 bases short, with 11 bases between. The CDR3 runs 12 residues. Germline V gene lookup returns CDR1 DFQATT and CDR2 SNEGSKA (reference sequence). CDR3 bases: TGCAGTGCTAGTCCCAGTTACAACGAGCAGTACTTC. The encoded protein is CSASPSYNEQYF.

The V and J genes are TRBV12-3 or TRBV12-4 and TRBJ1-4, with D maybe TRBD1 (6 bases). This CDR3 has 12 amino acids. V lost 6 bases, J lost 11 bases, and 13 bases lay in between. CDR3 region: CASRRQDGKLFF. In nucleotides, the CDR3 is TGTGCCAGCAGGAGACAGGATGGGAAACTGTTTTTT.

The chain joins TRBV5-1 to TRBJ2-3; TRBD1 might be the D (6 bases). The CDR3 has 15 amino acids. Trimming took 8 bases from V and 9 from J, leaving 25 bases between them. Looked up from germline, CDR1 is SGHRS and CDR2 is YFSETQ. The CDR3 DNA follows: TGCGCCAGTAGACCGGGACAAGGTATTAGTGGAACGCAGTATTTT. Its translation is CASRPGQGISGTQYF.

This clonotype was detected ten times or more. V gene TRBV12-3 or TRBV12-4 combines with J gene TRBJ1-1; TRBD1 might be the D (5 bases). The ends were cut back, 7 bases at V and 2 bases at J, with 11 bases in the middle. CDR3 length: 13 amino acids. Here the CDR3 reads CASTWGGNTEAFF. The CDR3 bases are TGTGCCAGCACCTGGGGGGGTAACACTGAAGCTTTCTTT.

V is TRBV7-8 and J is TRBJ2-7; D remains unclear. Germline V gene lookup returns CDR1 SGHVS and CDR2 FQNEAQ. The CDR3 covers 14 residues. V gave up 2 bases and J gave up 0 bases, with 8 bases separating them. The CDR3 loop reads CASSLLVSSYEQYF. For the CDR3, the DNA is TGTGCCAGCAGCTTACTAGTAAGCTCCTACGAGCAGTACTTC.

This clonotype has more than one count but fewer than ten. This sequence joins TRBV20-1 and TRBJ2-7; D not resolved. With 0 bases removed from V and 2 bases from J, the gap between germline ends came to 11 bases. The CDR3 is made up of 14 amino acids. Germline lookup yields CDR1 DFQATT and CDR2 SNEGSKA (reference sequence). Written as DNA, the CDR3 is TGCAGTGCTAGAGATCAGGTCAGACCCTACGAGCAGTACTTC. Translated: CSARDQVRPYEQYF.